This T cell receptor (beta chain) is drawn from a study of OX40 agonist ivuxolimab in advanced cancers. The CDR3 covers 15 residues. CDR1 is MNHNS, CDR2 SASEGT, per germline. V was trimmed by 2 bases and J by 3 bases, leaving 11 bases between them. Worth noting for this clone: The antigen remains unidentified.

Libraries were prepared by immunoSEQ multiplex PCR; TCRdb keeps only in-frame clonotypes and omits some of them. The table has around 41,000 clones, 85% seen once; the top ten hold 2.5% to 3%. General study results and limits: Relative to CD4+ cells, CD8+ T cells on average had more expanded clones. What antigens the expanded peripheral T cells recognized was never established. In the 0.1-3.0 mg/kg groups, partial responders showed among the lowest expansion.

This receptor was obtained from an adult with an advanced solid tumor such as melanoma, head and neck, liver or kidney cancer. The chain is built from TRBV6-1 and TRBJ2-1; the D gene could be TRBD1 or TRBD2 (5 bases each). The sample here was CD4+ or CD8+ T cells sorted from blood, taken in a trial of the OX40 agonist ivuxolimab. CDR3 sequence reads: CASSERGGFYNEQFF. The CDR3 nucleotides are TGTGCCAGCAGTGAAAGGGGCGGGTTCTACAATGAGCAGTTCTTC.